This T cell receptor (beta chain) was recorded in a study of response to subunit inactivated influenza vaccine. Findings and caveats of the study: Authors suggested seasonal influenza vaccinations each recruit few new T cells.

TCRdb re-called the RT-PCR reads through MiXCR, storing one row per CDR3 protein. The data hold under 950,000 distinct CDR3 sequences, with over 20% observed a single time. Comment on this clonotype: Its antigen is unidentified.

V lost 5 bases, J lost 2 bases, and 15 bases lay in between. The CDR3 spans 15 residues. CDR1 is MDHEN, CDR2 SYDVKM, per germline. The chain combines TRBV28 with TRBJ1-2; D is perhaps TRBD1 (5 bases). Specimen: PBMCs from blood, collected 5 days after vaccination. The sequence derives from a man in his fifties or sixties who received an inactivated influenza vaccine. CDR3 in amino acids: CASSITGPLNYGYTF. The CDR3 DNA reads as TGTGCCAGCAGTATAACAGGACCGCTCAACTATGGCTACACCTTC.